This T cell receptor (beta chain) was found in a study of cytotoxic CD8 clonotypes in ibrutinib-treated CLL. Study context: Response samples were taken after a median about 12 months of treatment, range 6 to 36.

Study-level results: In sustained-remission versus progressing patients, sampling times differed.

TCRdb's copy holds only in-frame clones and misses some; the assay was immunoSEQ multiplex PCR. The repertoire holds fewer than 80,000 clones, with approximately 62% as singletons. Note on this clone: What it binds is not known.

The sequence was obtained from a human donor with chronic lymphocytic leukemia. Sequencing was performed on PBMCs, taken after 12 months of ibrutinib treatment.

The CDR3 loop reads CASSREGIGLDETQYF. In DNA form, the CDR3 reads TGCGCCAGCAGCCGAGAAGGTATAGGACTCGATGAGACCCAGTACTTC. The chain couples TRBV5-1 to TRBJ2-5; weak D call: TRBD2 (5 bases). The CDR3 consists of 16 residues. V lost 4 bases, J lost 5 bases, and 21 bases lay in between. Germline V gives CDR1 SGHRS, CDR2 YFSETQ.